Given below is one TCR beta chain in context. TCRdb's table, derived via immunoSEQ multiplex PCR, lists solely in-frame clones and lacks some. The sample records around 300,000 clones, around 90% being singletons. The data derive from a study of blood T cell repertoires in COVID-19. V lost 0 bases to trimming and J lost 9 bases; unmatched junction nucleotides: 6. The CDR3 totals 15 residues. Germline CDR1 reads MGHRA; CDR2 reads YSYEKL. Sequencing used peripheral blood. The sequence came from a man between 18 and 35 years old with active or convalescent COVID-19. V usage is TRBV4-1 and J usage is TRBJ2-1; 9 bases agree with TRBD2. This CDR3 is CASSQEETSGSEQFF. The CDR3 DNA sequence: TGCGCCAGCAGCCAAGAGGAGACTAGCGGTAGTGAGCAGTTCTTC.